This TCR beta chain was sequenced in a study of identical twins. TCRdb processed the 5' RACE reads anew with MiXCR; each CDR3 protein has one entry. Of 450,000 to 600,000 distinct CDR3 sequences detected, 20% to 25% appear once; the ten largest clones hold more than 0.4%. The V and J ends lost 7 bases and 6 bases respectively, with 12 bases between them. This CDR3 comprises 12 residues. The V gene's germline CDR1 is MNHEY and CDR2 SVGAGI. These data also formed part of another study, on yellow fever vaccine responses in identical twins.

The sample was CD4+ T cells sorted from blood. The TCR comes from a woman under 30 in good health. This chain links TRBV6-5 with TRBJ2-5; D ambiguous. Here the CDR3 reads CASMASSKTQYF. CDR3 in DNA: TGTGCCAGCATGGCTAGTAGTAAGACCCAGTACTTC.